This paragraph reports one TCR beta chain. Its target is not known. This record belongs to a study of CD8+ T cells in alopecia areata. Study-wide results and caveats: Alopecia totalis/universalis scalp especially showed more expanded CD8+ clones than normal scalp. Patients showed less clear TCR sequence sharing than mice, possibly partly because of HLA diversity.

Researchers picked out CD4+ and CD8+ T cells from PBMCs by sorting. Trimming took off 3 bases at V and 5 bases at J, with 10 bases between the two ends. The CDR3 covers 13 residues. Germline assignment: CDR1 SQVTM and CDR2 ANQGSEA. Once RNA had been extracted, it was reverse transcribed into cDNA to act as the sequencing template. Measured with immunoSEQ multiplex PCR; TCRdb has only the in-frame clones, and not every one. The sample records 150,000 to 200,000 clones, 55% being singletons. This receptor was identified in a human donor in good health. The chain couples TRBV29-1 to TRBJ2-2; D is unclear. Sequencing used CD4+ T cells sorted from blood. The CDR3 sequence is CSVDTGTTGELFF. For the CDR3, the DNA is TGCAGCGTTGACACCGGAACGACCGGGGAGCTGTTTTTT.